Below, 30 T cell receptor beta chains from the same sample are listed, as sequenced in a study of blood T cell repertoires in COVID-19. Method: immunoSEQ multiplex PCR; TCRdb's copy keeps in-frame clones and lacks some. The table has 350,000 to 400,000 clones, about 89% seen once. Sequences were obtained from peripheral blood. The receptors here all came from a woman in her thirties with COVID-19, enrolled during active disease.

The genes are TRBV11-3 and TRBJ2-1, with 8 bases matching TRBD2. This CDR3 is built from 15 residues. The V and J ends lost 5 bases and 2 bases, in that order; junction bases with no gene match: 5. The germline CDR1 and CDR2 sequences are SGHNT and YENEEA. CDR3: CASSVSSGPYNEQFF. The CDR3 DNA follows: TGTGCCAGCAGCGTTTCTAGCGGGCCCTACAATGAGCAGTTCTTC.

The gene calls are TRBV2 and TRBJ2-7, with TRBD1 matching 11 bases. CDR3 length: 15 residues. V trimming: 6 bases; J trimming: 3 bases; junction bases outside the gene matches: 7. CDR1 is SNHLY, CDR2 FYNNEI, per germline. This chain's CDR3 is CASRAGTGGVYEQYF. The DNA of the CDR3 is TGTGCCAGCAGAGCCGGGACAGGGGGAGTCTACGAGCAGTACTTC.

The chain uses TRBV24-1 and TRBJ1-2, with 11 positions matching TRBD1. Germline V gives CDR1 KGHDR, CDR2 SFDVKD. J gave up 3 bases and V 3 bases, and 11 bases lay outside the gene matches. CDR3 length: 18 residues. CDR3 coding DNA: TGTGCCACCAGTGATGGGTGGACAGGGGGCGATGGGTACTATGGCTACACCTTC. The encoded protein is CATSDGWTGGDGYYGYTF.

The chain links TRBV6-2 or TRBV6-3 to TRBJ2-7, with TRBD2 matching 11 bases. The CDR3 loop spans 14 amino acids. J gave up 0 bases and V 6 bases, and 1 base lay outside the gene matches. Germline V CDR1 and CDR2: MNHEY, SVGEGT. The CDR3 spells CASSLAGGSYEQYV. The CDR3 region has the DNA TGTGCCAGCAGCCTAGCGGGAGGCTCCTACGAGCAGTACGTC.

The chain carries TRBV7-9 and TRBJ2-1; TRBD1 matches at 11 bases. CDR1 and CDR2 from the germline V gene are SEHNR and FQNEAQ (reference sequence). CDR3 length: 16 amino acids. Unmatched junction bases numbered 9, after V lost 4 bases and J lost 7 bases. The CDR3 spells CASSSRTGGISNEQFF. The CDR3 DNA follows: TGTGCCAGCAGCTCCCGGACAGGGGGCATATCAAATGAGCAGTTCTTC.

The CDR3 protein is CASSWAGEGNTEAFF. CDR3 DNA: TGTGCCAGTAGTTGGGCGGGAGAGGGAAACACTGAAGCTTTCTTT. V gene TRBV19 combines with J gene TRBJ1-1; no definite D call. Germline assignment: CDR1 LNHDA and CDR2 SQIVND (reference sequence). This CDR3 comprises 15 residues. V was pared by 5 bases and J by 2 bases, with 15 bases between.

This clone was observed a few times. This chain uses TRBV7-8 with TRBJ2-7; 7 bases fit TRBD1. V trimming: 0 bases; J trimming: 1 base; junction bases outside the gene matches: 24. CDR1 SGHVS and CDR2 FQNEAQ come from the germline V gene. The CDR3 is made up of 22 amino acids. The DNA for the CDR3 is TGTGCCAGCAGCTTAGCGCCATCCTCAGACCTCCTTCGGGACAGAAGATCCTACGAGCAGTACTTC. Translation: CASSLAPSSDLLRDRRSYEQYF.

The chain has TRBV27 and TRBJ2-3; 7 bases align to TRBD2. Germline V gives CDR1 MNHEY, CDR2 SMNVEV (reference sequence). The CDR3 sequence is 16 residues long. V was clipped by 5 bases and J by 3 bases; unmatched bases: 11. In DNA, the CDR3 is TGTGCCAGCAGTCCATCATCCGGGGGGTGGACAGATACGCAGTATTTT. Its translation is CASSPSSGGWTDTQYF.

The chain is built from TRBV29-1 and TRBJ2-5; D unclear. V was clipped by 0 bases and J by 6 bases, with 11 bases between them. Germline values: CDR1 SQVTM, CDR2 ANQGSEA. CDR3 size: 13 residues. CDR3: CSVEDRLVKTQYF. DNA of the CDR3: TGCAGCGTTGAAGATCGTCTAGTGAAGACCCAGTACTTC.

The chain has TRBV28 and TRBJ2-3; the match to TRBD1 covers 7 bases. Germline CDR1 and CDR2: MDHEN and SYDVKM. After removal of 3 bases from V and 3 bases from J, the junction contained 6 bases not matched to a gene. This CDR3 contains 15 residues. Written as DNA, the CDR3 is TGTGCCAGCAGTTTTTTGCAGGGGGTTACAGATACGCAGTATTTT. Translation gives CASSFLQGVTDTQYF.

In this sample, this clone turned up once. The CDR3 reads CASRSTGEAGYTF. The CDR3 DNA reads as TGTGCCAGCAGATCGACAGGGGAGGCTGGCTACACCTTC. The chain recombines TRBV7-2 with TRBJ1-2; 8 nucleotides align to TRBD1. The CDR3 has 13 amino acids. With 6 bases clipped from V and 7 bases from J, the junction kept 7 bases outside the gene matches. CDR1 is SGHTA, CDR2 FQGNSA, per germline.

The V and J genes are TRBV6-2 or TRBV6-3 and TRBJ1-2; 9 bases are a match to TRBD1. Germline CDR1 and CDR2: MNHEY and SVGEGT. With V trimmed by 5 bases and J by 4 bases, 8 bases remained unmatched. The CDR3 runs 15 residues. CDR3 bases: TGTGCCAGCAGTCGGGGACAGGGCGGACGCTATGGCTACACCTTC. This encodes CASSRGQGGRYGYTF.

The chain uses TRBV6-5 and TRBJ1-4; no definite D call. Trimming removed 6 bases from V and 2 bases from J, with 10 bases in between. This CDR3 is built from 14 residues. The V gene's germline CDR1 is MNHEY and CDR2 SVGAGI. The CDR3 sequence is CASREGTTNEKLFF. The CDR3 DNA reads TGTGCCAGCAGAGAGGGAACGACTAATGAAAAACTGTTTTTT.

In DNA form, the CDR3 reads TGCAGCGTTCTTGCGGGCAACTACAATGAGCAGTTCTTC. Its translation: CSVLAGNYNEQFF. The J gene is TRBJ2-1, the V gene TRBV29-1, with D possibly TRBD2 on 5 matching bases. This CDR3 has 13 residues. V lost 5 bases, J lost 3 bases, and 11 bases lay in between. The germline V gene encodes CDR1 SQVTM and CDR2 ANQGSEA.

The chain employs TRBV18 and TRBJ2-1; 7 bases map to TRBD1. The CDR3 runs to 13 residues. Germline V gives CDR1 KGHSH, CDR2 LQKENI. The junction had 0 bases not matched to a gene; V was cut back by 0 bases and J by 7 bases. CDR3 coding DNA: TGTGCCAGCTCACCACCGACAGGGAATGAGCAGTTCTTC. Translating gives CASSPPTGNEQFF.

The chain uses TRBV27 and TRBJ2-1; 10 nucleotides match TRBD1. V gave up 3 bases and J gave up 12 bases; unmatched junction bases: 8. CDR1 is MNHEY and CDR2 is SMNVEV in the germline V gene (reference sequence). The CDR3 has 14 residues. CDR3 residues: CASSFGQGGRVQFF. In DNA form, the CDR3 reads TGTGCCAGCAGTTTCGGACAGGGGGGACGGGTGCAGTTCTTC.

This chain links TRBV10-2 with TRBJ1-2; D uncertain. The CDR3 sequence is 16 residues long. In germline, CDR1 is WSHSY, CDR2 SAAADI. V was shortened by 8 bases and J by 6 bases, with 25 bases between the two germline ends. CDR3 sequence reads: CASGQGRGTPGDGYTF. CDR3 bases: TGCGCCAGCGGTCAAGGTCGGGGAACTCCCGGGGATGGCTACACCTTC.

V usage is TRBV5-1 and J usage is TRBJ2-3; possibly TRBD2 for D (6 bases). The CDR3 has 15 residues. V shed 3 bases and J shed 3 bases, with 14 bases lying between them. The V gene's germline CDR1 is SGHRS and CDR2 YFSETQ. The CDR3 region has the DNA TGCGCCAGCAGCTCCGGGACTCGGGAGACAGATACGCAGTATTTT. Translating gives CASSSGTRETDTQYF.

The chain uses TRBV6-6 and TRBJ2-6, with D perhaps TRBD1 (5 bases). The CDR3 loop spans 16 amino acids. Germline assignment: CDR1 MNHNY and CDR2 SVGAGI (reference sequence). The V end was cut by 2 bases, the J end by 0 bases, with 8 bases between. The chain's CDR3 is CASSYDRASGANVLTF. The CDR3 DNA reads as TGTGCCAGCAGTTACGACAGAGCCTCTGGGGCCAACGTCCTGACTTTC.

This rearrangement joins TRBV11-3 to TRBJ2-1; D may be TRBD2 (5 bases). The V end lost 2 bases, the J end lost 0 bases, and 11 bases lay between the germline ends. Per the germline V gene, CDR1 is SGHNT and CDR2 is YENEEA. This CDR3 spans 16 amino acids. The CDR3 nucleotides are TGTGCCAGCAGCTTAATAGCGCTAAGCTCCTACAATGAGCAGTTCTTC. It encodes CASSLIALSSYNEQFF.

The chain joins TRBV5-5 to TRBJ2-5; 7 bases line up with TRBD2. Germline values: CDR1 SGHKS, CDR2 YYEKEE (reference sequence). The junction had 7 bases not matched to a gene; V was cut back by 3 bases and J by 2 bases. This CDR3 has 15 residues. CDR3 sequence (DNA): TGTGCCAGCAGCTACGATAAGCGGGAACAAGAGACCCAGTACTTC. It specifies CASSYDKREQETQYF.

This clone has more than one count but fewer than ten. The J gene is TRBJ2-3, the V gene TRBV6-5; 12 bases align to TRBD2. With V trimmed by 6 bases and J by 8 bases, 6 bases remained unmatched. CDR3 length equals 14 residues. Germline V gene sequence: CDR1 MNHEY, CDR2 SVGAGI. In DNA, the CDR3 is TGTGCCAGCAGCCGACTAGCGGGAGTCTTTACGCAGTATTTT. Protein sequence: CASSRLAGVFTQYF.

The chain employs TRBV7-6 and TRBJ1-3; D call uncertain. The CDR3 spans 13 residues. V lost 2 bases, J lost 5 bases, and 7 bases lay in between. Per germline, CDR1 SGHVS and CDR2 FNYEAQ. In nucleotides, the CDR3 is TGTGCCAGCAGCTTATCTTCCCGAAACACCATATATTTT. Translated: CASSLSSRNTIYF. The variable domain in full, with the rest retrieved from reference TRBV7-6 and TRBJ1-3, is GAGVSQSPRYKVTKRGQDVALRCDPISGHVSLYWYRQALGQGPEFLTYFNYEAQQDKSGLPNDRFSAERPEGSISTLTIQRTEQRDSAMYRCASSLSSRNTIYFGEGSWLTVV.

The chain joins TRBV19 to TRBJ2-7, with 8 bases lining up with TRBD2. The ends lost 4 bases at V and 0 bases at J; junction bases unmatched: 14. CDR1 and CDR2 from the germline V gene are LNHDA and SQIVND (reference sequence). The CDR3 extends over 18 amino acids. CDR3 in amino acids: CASSSLGGGPSASYEQYF. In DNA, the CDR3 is TGTGCCAGTAGTAGCTTAGGCGGGGGGCCCTCCGCCTCCTACGAGCAGTACTTC.

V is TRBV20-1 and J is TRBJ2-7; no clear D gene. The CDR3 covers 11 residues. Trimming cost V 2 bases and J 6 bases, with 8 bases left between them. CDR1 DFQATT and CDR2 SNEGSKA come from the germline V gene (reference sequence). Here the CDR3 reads CSARSGFEQYV. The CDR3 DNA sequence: TGCAGTGCTAGATCCGGGTTCGAGCAGTACGTC.

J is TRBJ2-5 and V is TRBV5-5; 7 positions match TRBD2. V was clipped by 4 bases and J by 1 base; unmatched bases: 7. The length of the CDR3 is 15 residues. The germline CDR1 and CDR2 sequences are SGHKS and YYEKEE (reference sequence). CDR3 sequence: CASSLWGGPQETQYF. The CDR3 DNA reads TGTGCCAGCAGCCTGTGGGGGGGACCCCAAGAGACCCAGTACTTC. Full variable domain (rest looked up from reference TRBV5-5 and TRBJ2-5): DAGVTQSPTHLIKTRGQQVTLRCSPISGHKSVSWYQQVLGQGPQFIFQYYEKEERGRGNFPDRFSARQFPNYSSELNVNALLLGDSALYLCASSLWGGPQETQYFGPGTRLLVL.

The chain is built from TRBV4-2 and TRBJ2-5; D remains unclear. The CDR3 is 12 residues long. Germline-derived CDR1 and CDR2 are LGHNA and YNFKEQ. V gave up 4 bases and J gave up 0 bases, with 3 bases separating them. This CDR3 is CASSPDQETQYF. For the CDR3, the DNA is TGTGCCAGCAGCCCAGACCAAGAGACCCAGTACTTC.

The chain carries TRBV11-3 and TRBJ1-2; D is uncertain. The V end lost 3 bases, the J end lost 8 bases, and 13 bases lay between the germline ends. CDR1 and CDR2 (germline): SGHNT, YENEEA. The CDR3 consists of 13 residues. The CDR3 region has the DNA TGTGCCAGCAGCTTTCGGGGAGTTGGGGGCTACACCTTC. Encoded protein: CASSFRGVGGYTF.

DNA of the CDR3: TGTGCCAGCTCAACGACAGGTTTTGCAACTAATGAAAAACTGTTTTTT. Protein product: CASSTTGFATNEKLFF. The J gene is TRBJ1-4, the V gene TRBV18, with D perhaps TRBD1 (6 bases). V dropped 5 bases and J dropped 0 bases, with 13 bases sitting between them. Germline lookup yields CDR1 KGHSH and CDR2 LQKENI. CDR3 length: 16 amino acids.

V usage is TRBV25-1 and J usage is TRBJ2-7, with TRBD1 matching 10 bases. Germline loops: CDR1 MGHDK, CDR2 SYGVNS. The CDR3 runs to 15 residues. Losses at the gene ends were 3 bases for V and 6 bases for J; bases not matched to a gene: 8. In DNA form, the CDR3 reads TGTGCCAGCAGTGATCTGGGACAGGGGTTTGGCGAGCAGTACTTC. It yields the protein CASSDLGQGFGEQYF.